Each of the 2 T cell receptor beta chains below was sequenced from the same sample in a study of spatial heterogeneity in lung cancer. TCRdb itself ran the 5' RACE reads through MiXCR, one entry per CDR3 protein. The repertoire holds around 29,000 distinct CDR3 sequences, with 10% as singletons. Noted time point: blood at routine non-recurrence follow-up after resection. The source material was PBMCs, sampled at follow-up. Every receptor here comes from a female donor with early-stage non-small cell lung cancer.

This clonotype turned up a few times. The chain recombines TRBV28 with TRBJ2-1; D is possibly TRBD2 (5 bases). The V and J ends lost 6 bases and 8 bases respectively, with 11 bases between them. The V gene's germline CDR1 is MDHEN and CDR2 SYDVKM. This CDR3 comprises 12 residues. The CDR3, as DNA: TGTGCCAGCAGCCTGGCGAGGGATGAGCAGTTCTTC. It is translated as CASSLARDEQFF.

This clonotype appeared a few times. The chain uses TRBV9 and TRBJ2-2; D gene uncertain. Trimming shortened V by 1 base and J by 1 base, and 5 bases separated the two germline ends. The CDR3 extends over 14 amino acids. Looked up from germline, CDR1 is SGDLS and CDR2 is YYNGEE. CDR3 DNA: TGTGCCAGCAGCGTATACGAGAACACCGGGGAGCTGTTTTTT. This gives the protein CASSVYENTGELFF.